There are a few counts of the clone carrying this TCR beta chain. Antigen: not known. The CDR3 has 13 amino acids. Germline V lookup: CDR1 KGHSH, CDR2 LQKENI. Trimming left V 0 bases short and J 4 bases short, with 6 bases between. These data originate in a study of Graves' ophthalmopathy and Graves' hyperthyroidism. Enrollment excluded any patients with other autoimmune diseases, uncontrolled infections, pregnancy or lactation. As the template, RNA transcripts were used to amplify TCR beta CDR3 regions. Second-round multiplex PCR came after first-round RT-PCR with HTBI primers. TCRdb reprocessed the multiplex PCR reads via MiXCR and lists one record per CDR3 protein. The table has approximately 460,000 distinct CDR3 sequences, 13% to 15% seen once. General study results and limits: Stable hyperthyroidism and ophthalmopathy were told apart by a 13-signature model, which achieved about 88% sensitivity and 65% to 83% specificity. A majority of expanded thyroid clonotypes exceeding 0.001 frequency were likewise present in blood. In predicting ophthalmopathy progression, the model reached 70.59% sensitivity and under 75% specificity.

Sequencing used blood. This receptor was identified in a woman aged 30 to 39 with Graves' ophthalmopathy. The chain uses TRBV18 and TRBJ2-5; no clear D gene. CDR3 protein: CASSPPPPETQYF. The CDR3, as DNA: TGTGCCAGCTCACCACCGCCTCCAGAGACCCAGTACTTC. Filled out from reference TRBV18 and TRBJ2-5, the complete variable domain reads NAGVMQNPRHLVRRRGQEARLRCSPMKGHSHVYWYRQLPEEGLKFMVYLQKENIIDESGMPKERFSAEFPKEGPSILRIQQVVRGDSAAYFCASSPPPPETQYFGPGTRLLVL.